The T cell receptor (beta chain) described here comes from a study of CD8+ T cells in alopecia areata. Study at large: The study gave treated patients oral tofacitinib at 5 to 10 mg twice daily. General observations from the study: Sequenced scalp T cells also include alphabeta T cells resident in normal skin. Numerous expanded lesional clones remained in scalp and blood during tofacitinib. Mice showed clearer TCR sharing than patients did, a gap that was possibly HLA-related.

Sequencing relied on a cDNA template that was reverse transcribed from extracted RNA. The data were produced by immunoSEQ multiplex PCR, yet TCRdb's version contains in-frame clones alone and is incomplete. The sample lists around 150,000 clones; under 70% were seen once. Regarding this clone: Its antigen is currently unknown.

Sample treatment: oral pan-JAK inhibitor, 5-10 mg twice daily. The germline CDR1 and CDR2 sequences are SEHNR and FQNEAQ (reference sequence). Trimming left V 5 bases short and J 5 bases short, with 9 bases between. This CDR3 region has 12 residues. The receptor was derived from a human donor with alopecia areata. The chain recombines TRBV7-9 with TRBJ1-1; D not certain. This specimen consisted of CD4+ T cells sorted from blood, obtained at week 4, from a patient treated with tofacitinib. Here the CDR3 reads CASSDIGTEAFF. Here the CDR3 DNA reads TGTGCCAGCAGCGATATTGGGACTGAAGCTTTCTTT. Drawing the rest from reference TRBV7-9 and TRBJ1-1, the complete variable domain is DTGVSQNPRHKITKRGQNVTFRCDPISEHNRLYWYRQTLGQGPEFLTYFQNEAQLEKSRLLSDRFSAERPKGSFSTLEIQRTEQGDSAMYLCASSDIGTEAFFGQGTRLTVV.